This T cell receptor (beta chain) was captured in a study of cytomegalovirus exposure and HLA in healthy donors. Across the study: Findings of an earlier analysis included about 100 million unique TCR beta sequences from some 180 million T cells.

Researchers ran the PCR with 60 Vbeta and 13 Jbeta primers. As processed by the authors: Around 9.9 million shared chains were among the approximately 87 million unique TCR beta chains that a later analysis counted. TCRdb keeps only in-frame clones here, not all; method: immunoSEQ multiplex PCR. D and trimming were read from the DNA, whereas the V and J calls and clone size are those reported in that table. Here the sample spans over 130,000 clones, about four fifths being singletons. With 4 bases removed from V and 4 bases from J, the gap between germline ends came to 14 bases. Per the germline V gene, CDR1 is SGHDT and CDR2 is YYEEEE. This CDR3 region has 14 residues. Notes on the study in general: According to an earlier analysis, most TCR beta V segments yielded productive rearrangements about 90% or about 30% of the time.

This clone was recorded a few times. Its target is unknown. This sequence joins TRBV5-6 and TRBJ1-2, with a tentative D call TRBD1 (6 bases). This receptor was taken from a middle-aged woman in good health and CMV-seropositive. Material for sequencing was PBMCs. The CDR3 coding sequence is TGTGCCAGCAGCCCGGGGGGCCAACCCTATGGCTACACCTTC. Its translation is CASSPGGQPYGYTF. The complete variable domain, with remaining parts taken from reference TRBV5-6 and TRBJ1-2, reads DAGVTQSPTHLIKTRGQQVTLRCSPKSGHDTVSWYQQALGQGPQFIFQYYEEEERQRGNFPDRFSGHQFPNYSSELNVNALLLGDSALYLCASSPGGQPYGYTFGSGTRLTVV.